The following is a TCR beta chain sequence with its context. Study processing details: Estimated nucleated cell counts came from reference gene primer amplification. The repertoire was sequenced with immunoSEQ multiplex PCR; TCRdb's copy has only in-frame clones and lacks some. The V and J calls and the clone size are those of that table, but D and trimming were determined from the DNA. The data contain 270,000 or so clones, around 90% of them seen just once; the ten biggest clones take up over 3.5%. Study members were between about 18 and 90 years old and lived in about two dozen US regions. Participant-reported clinical history was the basis for cohort assignment. The entry originates in a study of blood T cell repertoires in COVID-19. About the research overall: Material from acute and convalescent COVID-19 was sourced from the United States, Italy and Spain.

This CDR3 contains 15 residues. The ends were cut back, 5 bases at V and 0 bases at J, with 14 bases in the middle. Germline V gene sequence: CDR1 SGHTA, CDR2 FQGNSA. The chain has TRBV7-2 and TRBJ2-7, with D perhaps matching TRBD1 (5 bases). The source material was PBMCs or T cells enriched from blood (not recorded which). This TCR was recovered from a woman in her thirties with acute COVID-19. CDR3 in amino acids: CASSPPTESSYEQYF. In DNA form, the CDR3 reads TGTGCCAGCAGCCCACCGACAGAGAGCTCCTACGAGCAGTACTTC.